The 3 T cell receptor beta chains given below trace back to one sample, sequenced in a study of control samples from healthy donors and cancer patients. The method was immunoSEQ multiplex PCR; TCRdb's version includes in-frame clones alone and lacks a portion of them. The data hold under 100,000 clones, with roughly 89% observed a single time. Sequenced material: PBMCs. These receptors originate from a woman between 50 and 59 years old with colorectal cancer.

This chain joins TRBV19 and TRBJ2-3; D is unresolved. Germline values: CDR1 LNHDA, CDR2 SQIVND (reference sequence). Between the trimmed V and J ends, which lost 3 bases and 4 bases, there was a span of 8 bases. The CDR3 covers 13 residues. CDR3 in DNA: TGTGCCAGTAGTATCGATAGCCCAGATACGCAGTATTTT. Protein product: CASSIDSPDTQYF.

This chain links TRBV12-5 with TRBJ2-3; TRBD1 or TRBD2 may be the D gene (5 bases each). Trimming pared 0 bases from V and 0 bases from J, leaving 10 bases between. The CDR3 sequence is 16 residues long. Germline CDR1 reads LGHNT; CDR2 reads FRNRAP. The CDR3 nucleotides read TGTGCTAGTGGTTTGGTACTAGACAGAAGCACAGATACGCAGTATTTT. It yields the protein CASGLVLDRSTDTQYF.

V usage is TRBV5-5 and J usage is TRBJ1-3; D gene uncertain. This CDR3 contains 14 residues. Trimming took 1 base from V and 0 from J, leaving 5 bases between them. Germline V CDR1 and CDR2: SGHKS, YYEKEE (reference sequence). CDR3 sequence (DNA): TGTGCCAGCAGCTTGTTTTCCTCTGGAAACACCATATATTTT. It encodes CASSLFSSGNTIYF. Full variable domain (missing parts from reference TRBV5-5 and TRBJ1-3): DAGVTQSPTHLIKTRGQQVTLRCSPISGHKSVSWYQQVLGQGPQFIFQYYEKEERGRGNFPDRFSARQFPNYSSELNVNALLLGDSALYLCASSLFSSGNTIYFGEGSWLTVV.